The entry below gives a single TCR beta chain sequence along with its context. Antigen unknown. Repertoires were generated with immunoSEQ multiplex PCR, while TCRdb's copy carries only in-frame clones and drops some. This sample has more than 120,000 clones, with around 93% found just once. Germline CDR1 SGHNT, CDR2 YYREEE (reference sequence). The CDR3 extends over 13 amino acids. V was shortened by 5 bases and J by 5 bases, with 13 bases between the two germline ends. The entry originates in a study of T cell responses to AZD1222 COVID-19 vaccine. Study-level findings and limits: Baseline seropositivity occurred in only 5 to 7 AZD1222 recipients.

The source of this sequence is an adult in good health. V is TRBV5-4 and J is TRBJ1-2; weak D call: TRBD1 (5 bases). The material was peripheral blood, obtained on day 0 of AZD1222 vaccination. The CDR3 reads CASRRGDVYGYTF. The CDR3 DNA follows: TGTGCCAGCAGGCGGGGGGACGTGTATGGCTACACCTTC.